The T cell receptor beta chain under discussion was sequenced for a study of Graves' ophthalmopathy and Graves' hyperthyroidism. Amplifying from RNA transcripts, the study obtained TCR beta CDR3 regions. The first-round RT-PCR employed HTBI primers together with the Qiagen OneStep RT-PCR kit. A multiplex PCR was then performed as the second round. TCRdb passed the multiplex PCR reads through MiXCR, listing each CDR3 protein once. The sample lists approximately 380,000 distinct CDR3 sequences; approximately 21% were seen once. The material sequenced was peripheral blood. This clonotype originated in a woman between 18 and 29 years old with stable Graves' hyperthyroidism.

The CDR3 loop is CASSTPSFSLWEQYF. The CDR3 DNA reads TGTGCCAGCTCCACCCCGAGCTTCAGTCTTTGGGAGCAGTACTTC. The chain employs TRBV6-1 and TRBJ2-7; D not certain. This CDR3 has 15 amino acids. V was pared by 8 bases and J by 7 bases, with 24 bases between. Germline V gene sequence: CDR1 MNHNS, CDR2 SASEGT.